The clone carrying this TCR beta chain came up a few times. These data are taken from a study of T cells in Graves' hyperthyroidism and ophthalmopathy. When ophthalmopathy did not progress within 18 months, Graves' hyperthyroidism was considered stable. The CDR3 length is 9 residues. V was cut by 1 base and J by 8 bases, with 2 bases left in between. Germline V CDR1 and CDR2: SQVTM, ANQGSEA. Regions amplified from RNA transcripts were the TCR beta CDR3 regions. TCR CDR3 regions were first amplified by RT-PCR with HTBI primers. TCRdb re-called the multiplex PCR reads with MiXCR, one entry per CDR3 protein. Of some 300,000 distinct CDR3 sequences in the sample, 15% to 20% were seen once.

Specimen: blood. The chain couples TRBV29-1 to TRBJ1-2; the D is unclear. The source of this sequence is a man aged 25-45 years with Graves' hyperthyroidism. The CDR3 bases are TGCAGCGTTGAAGGGGGCTACACCTTC. It yields the protein CSVEGGYTF.